A selection of T cell receptor beta chains follows, all from one sample in a study of cytomegalovirus exposure and HLA in healthy donors. Clones were sequenced by immunoSEQ multiplex PCR, and TCRdb holds only the in-frame ones, with some missing. This sample has 95,000 to 150,000 clones, with around 78% found just once. The sample comprised PBMCs. The origin of the receptors is a man in his late teens or twenties in good health and CMV-seropositive. The CDR3 runs from the conserved cysteine through the conserved F or W. The order of the fields is D gene, J gene, clone size, V gene, CDR3 DNA, CDR3 protein. A D gene is named only where the DNA matches it firmly. Where a row states a size, it is once, few, many or the class of an expanded clone; other rows omit it.

>-|TRBJ1-5|-|TRBV11-3
TGTGCCAGCAGCTTTTCAGACAGATATAGCAATCAGCCCCAGCATTTT
CASSFSDRYSNQPQHF
>TRBD2|TRBJ2-3|-|TRBV27
TGTGCCAGCAGTTTAGGGACTAGCGGACGCACAGATACGCAGTATTTT
CASSLGTSGRTDTQYF
>-|TRBJ2-5|-|TRBV30
TGTGCCTGGTCCCTCGGCCAAGAGACCCAGTACTTC
CAWSLGQETQYF
>-|TRBJ1-4|-|TRBV30
TGTGCCTCTTTGACTGATCTTAATGAAAAACTGTTTTTT
CASLTDLNEKLFF
>TRBD1|TRBJ1-1|once|TRBV7-2
TGTGCCAGCAGCCCTTGGACAGGAAACACTGAAGCTTTCTTT
CASSPWTGNTEAFF
>-|TRBJ1-6|few|TRBV6-5
TGTGCCAGCAGCGGGGGGGCGAATTCACCCCTCCACTTT
CASSGGANSPLHF
>-|TRBJ2-6|many|TRBV28
TGTGCCGCTAAACAGGGAGCTGGGGCCAACGTCCTGACTTTC
CAAKQGAGANVLTF
>-|TRBJ1-2|-|TRBV2
TGTGCCAGCAGTACAGCCAACTATGGCTACACCTTC
CASSTANYGYTF
>TRBD1|TRBJ2-1|-|TRBV14
TGTGCCAGCAGCCCAAGATTCGGGACAGGGCTGGCCCCCTACAATGAGCAGTTCTTC
CASSPRFGTGLAPYNEQFF
>-|TRBJ2-7|-|TRBV25-1
TGTGCCAGCAGTGAGAACGGGGCCTACGAGCAGTACTTC
CASSENGAYEQYF
>TRBD2|TRBJ2-3|few|TRBV6-1
TGTGCCAGCAGTGGGCTAGCGGCCTCAGATACGCAGTATTTT
CASSGLAASDTQYF
>-|TRBJ2-3|-|TRBV5-4
TGTGCCAGCAGCGAGAGCACAGATACGCAGTATTTT
CASSESTDTQYF
>-|TRBJ1-5|-|TRBV6-5
TGTGCCAGCAGACGCCAGGGGAATAGCAATCAGCCCCAGCATTTT
CASRRQGNSNQPQHF
>TRBD1|TRBJ1-2|-|TRBV5-1
TGCGCCAGCAGCTCCCTGACAGGGACTTCTAACTATGGCTACACCTTC
CASSSLTGTSNYGYTF
>TRBD1|TRBJ2-7|-|TRBV11-2
TGTGCCAGCAGCTTGGGACAGACCTACGAGCAGTACTTC
CASSLGQTYEQYF
>TRBD1|TRBJ2-1|few|TRBV28
TGTGCCAGCAGGCGGGACAGGGGGGTGGTGGGTGAGCAGTTCTTC
CASRRDRGVVGEQFF
>TRBD1|TRBJ2-2|-|TRBV9
TGTGCCAGCAGCCCCGGGACAGCCTCGAACGGGGAGCTGTTTTTT
CASSPGTASNGELFF
>-|TRBJ2-1|-|TRBV5-1
TGCGCCAGCCAGGGAAATGAGCAGTTCTTC
CASQGNEQFF
>TRBD1|TRBJ2-3|-|TRBV5-1
TGCGCCAGCAGCTCTGACAGGGGGCTTGGCACAGATACGCAGTATTTT
CASSSDRGLGTDTQYF
>TRBD2|TRBJ2-7|-|TRBV11-1
TGTGCCAGCAGCAAGGGGACTAGCGGGTACTACGAGCAGTACTTC
CASSKGTSGYYEQYF
>-|TRBJ2-3|-|TRBV6-6
TGTGCCAGCAGTTGGACTAGCACAGATACGCAGTATTTT
CASSWTSTDTQYF
>TRBD1|TRBJ2-7|-|TRBV6-5
TGTGCCAGCAGTTACCCAGGGACAGGGAGATACGAGCAGTACTTC
CASSYPGTGRYEQYF
>-|TRBJ2-7|-|TRBV19
TGTGCCAGTAGTTCCGGACATAGTCACTACGAGCAGTACTTC
CASSSGHSHYEQYF
>-|TRBJ2-1|few|TRBV29-1
TGCAGCGGACTATACAATGAGCAGTTCTTC
CSGLYNEQFF
>-|TRBJ1-1|-|TRBV27
TGTGCCAGCTCCGGTCATTTGAACACTGAAGCTTTCTTT
CASSGHLNTEAFF
>-|TRBJ2-3|-|TRBV5-1
TGCGCCAGCAGCTTGGCCGGACAGCTCACAGATACGCAGTATTTT
CASSLAGQLTDTQYF
>TRBD2|TRBJ2-1|once|TRBV2
TGTGCCAGCAGTGAAGGGAAGGCTAGCGGGGTACCGGAGTTCTTC
CASSEGKASGVPEFF
>TRBD1|TRBJ1-2|-|TRBV19
TGTGCCAGTAAACAGGGGGCTCATGGCTACACCTTC
CASKQGAHGYTF
>TRBD1|TRBJ2-5|-|TRBV4-1
TGCGCCAGCAGCCAACCCAGGACAGGGTCAGAGACCCAGTACTTC
CASSQPRTGSETQYF
>TRBD2|TRBJ2-5|once|TRBV14
TGTGCCAGCAGCCAATTACTAGCGGGGGCCGGAGGGGCCCAGTACTTC
CASSQLLAGAGGAQYF
>-|TRBJ1-2|-|TRBV14
TGTGCCAGCAGCCAAACTCGGGGGGCCTATGGCTACACCTTC
CASSQTRGAYGYTF
>TRBD2|TRBJ2-2|-|TRBV5-4
TGTGCCAGCAGCTTGTATAGCGGGGGAGCGAACACCGGGGAGCTGTTTTTT
CASSLYSGGANTGELFF
>-|TRBJ1-1|-|TRBV27
TGTGCCAGCAGTTTATCGGCAGCGAATCGTAACACTGAAGCTTTCTTT
CASSLSAANRNTEAFF
>-|TRBJ2-2|-|TRBV29-1
TGCAGCGTTGAGTATTTCAGGTGGACCGGGGAGCTGTTTTTT
CSVEYFRWTGELFF
>-|TRBJ1-2|-|TRBV5-1
TGCGCCAGCAGCCCCAGGGAAGACTATGGCTACACCTTC
CASSPREDYGYTF
>TRBD1|TRBJ1-6|-|TRBV11-2
TGTGCCAGCAGCTGGGGACAGGGGGCGGATTCACCCCTCCACTTT
CASSWGQGADSPLHF
>TRBD2|TRBJ2-3|-|TRBV6-1
TGTGCCAGCAGTAACGGGGGGGCCACAGATACGCAGTATTTT
CASSNGGATDTQYF
>-|TRBJ1-1|once|TRBV13
TGTGCCAGCAGCTTAATACGGGGGAACACTGAAGCTTTCTTT
CASSLIRGNTEAFF
>TRBD1|TRBJ1-3|-|TRBV6-5
TGTGCCAGCAGTTTGGACAGGGTTGGAAACACCATATATTTT
CASSLDRVGNTIYF
>-|TRBJ2-5|-|TRBV5-1
TGCGCCAGCAGCGAATGGGCGGGTACCGGGGAGACCCAGTACTTC
CASSEWAGTGETQYF
>-|TRBJ1-1|few|TRBV7-8
TGTGCCAGCAGCCCCAGACGGACAGATGCGATGAACACTGAAGCTTTCTTT
CASSPRRTDAMNTEAFF
>-|TRBJ1-4|-|TRBV5-5
TGTGCCAGCAGCTTATACGGGGTCGAAAAACTGTTTTTT
CASSLYGVEKLFF
>TRBD2|TRBJ2-7|-|TRBV6-5
TGTGCCAGCAGTTACCAGCGGGGGCCCTACGAGCAGTACTTC
CASSYQRGPYEQYF
>TRBD2|TRBJ2-7|once|TRBV6-1
TGTGCCAGCATGAGGACTAGCGGGGATTACGAGCAGTACTTC
CASMRTSGDYEQYF
>-|TRBJ1-2|few|TRBV11-2
TGTGCCAGCAGCTTAGATATGGGCTACGGGACATCTGGCTACACCTTC
CASSLDMGYGTSGYTF
>-|TRBJ2-3|-|TRBV5-1
TGCGCCAGCAGCTTGATGGCTCTCGGCACAGATACGCAGTATTTT
CASSLMALGTDTQYF
>-|TRBJ2-6|once|TRBV5-4
TGTGCCAGCAGCTTCGGGAATACCGTCTCTGGGGCCAACGTCCTGACTTTC
CASSFGNTVSGANVLTF
>-|TRBJ1-1|-|TRBV27
TGTGCCAGCAGTTTAAGGTCAGGGGTCACTGAAGCTTTCTTT
CASSLRSGVTEAFF
>-|TRBJ1-2|-|TRBV6-5
TGTGCCAGCAGTTACTCCTTCCCCGGGGGGCAGCATGGCTACACCTTC
CASSYSFPGGQHGYTF
>-|TRBJ2-2|-|TRBV6-4
TGTGCCAGCAGTCAGGGGAACACCGGGGAGCTGTTTTTT
CASSQGNTGELFF